This is a list of T cell receptor beta chains from one sample in a study of blood T cell repertoires in COVID-19. This table comes from immunoSEQ multiplex PCR, and its TCRdb copy is limited to in-frame clones, with some not included. Among a few hundred thousand clones listed, approximately 75% were seen once. The material sequenced was PBMCs or T cells enriched from blood (not recorded which). These receptors came from a man aged 40-49 years who had recovered from COVID-19. Each CDR3 is given with its conserved first and last residue. The D gene is left open where the match is weak. Clone size is shown for a subset of rows, as once, few, many or a class of expanded clone.

d_gene	abundance	v_gene	j_gene	CDR3nt	CDR3aa
NA	few	TRBV10-3	TRBJ2-7	TGTGCCATCAGTGAGTCGAGGATCTACGAGCAGTACTTC	CAISESRIYEQYF
TRBD1	few	TRBV19	TRBJ2-1	TGTGCCAGTAGTTCCTGGACAGGGGTCGTTGAGCAGTTCTTC	CASSSWTGVVEQFF
NA	NA	TRBV7-9	TRBJ1-1	TGTGCCAGCAGCCGTAACACTGAAGCTTTCTTT	CASSRNTEAFF
NA	few	TRBV7-9	TRBJ2-7	TGTGCCACCCTGGAGGGGAGGGGACACCGTTTCGGGGGGTACGAGCAGTACTTC	CATLEGRGHRFGGYEQYF
NA	NA	TRBV2	TRBJ1-1	TGTGCCAGCAGTGATTATGAAGCTTTCTTT	CASSDYEAFF
TRBD2	NA	TRBV7-6	TRBJ2-1	TGTGCCAGCAGCTTAGAAATTCGAGCTAGCGGGAGCTACAATGAGCAGTTCTTC	CASSLEIRASGSYNEQFF
NA	NA	TRBV19	TRBJ1-4	TGTGCCAGTAGTATAGCTGCGGGGAATAATGAAAAACTGTTTTTT	CASSIAAGNNEKLFF
NA	NA	TRBV28	TRBJ2-1	TGTGCCAGCAGTTCCCGGTATGAGCAGTTCTTC	CASSSRYEQFF
TRBD1	NA	TRBV27	TRBJ2-5	TGTGCCAGCAGTTTGACAGGGGCGGTCCTAGGGGAGACCCAGTACTTC	CASSLTGAVLGETQYF
NA	NA	TRBV9	TRBJ1-2	TGTGCCAGCAGCGTAGCTGAGACAGGTTACTATGGCTACACCTTC	CASSVAETGYYGYTF
NA	NA	TRBV19	TRBJ1-1	TGTGCCAGCGGAAAAGGTTCCTGGAGCACTGAAGCTTTCTTT	CASGKGSWSTEAFF
TRBD1	NA	TRBV19	TRBJ2-1	TGTGCCAGTAGTAGCAGACAGGGGGAGGGCAATGAGCAGTTCTTC	CASSSRQGEGNEQFF
TRBD1	NA	TRBV12-5	TRBJ2-1	TGTGCTAGTGGCCCCTTGGACAGGGTGTCTTACAATGAGCAGTTCTTC	CASGPLDRVSYNEQFF
TRBD1	NA	TRBV12-3/TRBV12-4	TRBJ1-2	TGTGCCAGCAGCGGACAGGGCTATGGCTACACCTTC	CASSGQGYGYTF
NA	NA	TRBV6-5	TRBJ2-7	TGTGCCAGCCTCGGACCCCGAGGGAAGTACGAGCAGTACTTC	CASLGPRGKYEQYF
TRBD1	NA	TRBV9	TRBJ1-2	TGTGCCAGCAGCCCAGGACAGGGATATGGCTACACCTTC	CASSPGQGYGYTF
NA	NA	TRBV30	TRBJ2-5	TGTGCCTGGAGACAGGCGGGGTCGGATGGAGAGACCCAGTACTTC	CAWRQAGSDGETQYF
NA	NA	TRBV6-5	TRBJ2-7	TGTGCCAGTTCCCTCGAACAGCCCTACGAGCAGTACTTC	CASSLEQPYEQYF
NA	NA	TRBV7-3	TRBJ2-3	TGTGCCAGCAGCTCCGGGCCCCCTCGGAGGGATACGCAGTATTTT	CASSSGPPRRDTQYF
NA	NA	TRBV27	TRBJ2-1	TGTGCCAGCAGCCGAGGGGGTTCCTACAATGAGCAGTTCTTC	CASSRGGSYNEQFF